This is a list of T cell receptor beta chains from one sample in a study of beta chain features in type 1 diabetes. The method was immunoSEQ multiplex PCR; TCRdb's version includes in-frame clones alone and lacks a portion of them. The repertoire includes around 500,000 clones, over 10% of them detected once, and approximately 0.05% sits in the top ten. The sample taken for sequencing was naive CD4+ T cells from blood. The receptor source for this set is a woman between 18 and 29 years old in good health. Each CDR3 is given with its conserved first and last residue. The D gene is left open where the match is weak. For some rows the clone size is stated as once, few or many, or as a class when expanded; others skip it.

D gene	clone size	V gene	J gene	CDR3 protein	CDR3 DNA
.	.	TRBV25-1	TRBJ2-7	CASSGDDRLFSYEQYF	TGTGCCAGCAGTGGCGATGACAGGCTGTTCTCCTACGAGCAGTACTTC
TRBD1	few	TRBV7-2	TRBJ2-5	CASSSRGLETQYF	TGTGCCAGCAGCTCCAGGGGGCTCGAGACCCAGTACTTC
.	few	TRBV30	TRBJ2-7	CAWSVPYGQILYEQYF	TGTGCCTGGAGTGTACCCTACGGGCAGATTCTCTACGAGCAGTACTTC
.	few	TRBV5-1	TRBJ2-1	CASSLVGNHNEQFF	TGCGCCAGCAGCTTGGTAGGAAACCACAATGAGCAGTTCTTC
.	few	TRBV2	TRBJ1-1	CASRSIGEGTEAFF	TGTGCCAGCAGGTCGATAGGGGAGGGCACTGAAGCTTTCTTT
.	few	TRBV14	TRBJ1-1	CASSDPQDMNTEAFF	TGTGCCAGCAGCGACCCCCAGGACATGAACACTGAAGCTTTCTTT
.	.	TRBV2	TRBJ2-2	CASSESGTTGELFF	TGTGCCAGCAGTGAATCGGGGACCACCGGGGAGCTGTTTTTT
TRBD1	.	TRBV2	TRBJ1-5	CASSVTGVRQPQHF	TGTGCCAGCAGCGTGACAGGGGTGAGGCAGCCCCAGCATTTT
.	few	TRBV7-3	TRBJ2-1	CASSLSAASSYNEQFF	TGTGCCAGCAGCTTAAGCGCAGCGAGCTCCTACAATGAGCAGTTCTTC
.	.	TRBV7-2	TRBJ2-3	CASSRWDTQYF	TGTGCCAGCAGCCGGTGGGATACGCAGTATTTT
.	.	TRBV11-1	TRBJ2-6	CASSLTNSGANVLTF	TGTGCCAGCAGCTTGACGAACTCTGGGGCCAACGTCCTGACTTTC
TRBD1	few	TRBV5-4	TRBJ2-7	CASRRTGGFHEQYF	TGTGCCAGCAGAAGGACAGGGGGGTTCCACGAGCAGTACTTC
.	.	TRBV20-1	TRBJ2-3	CSAADTQYF	TGCAGTGCTGCAGATACGCAGTATTTT
.	few	TRBV30	TRBJ2-1	CAWSRPTSGPPRGNEQFF	TGTGCCTGGAGTCGACCAACCTCGGGACCGCCTCGTGGTAATGAGCAGTTCTTC
.	few	TRBV28	TRBJ2-7	CASSPLLNEQYF	TGTGCCAGCAGTCCCCTGTTAAACGAGCAGTACTTC
TRBD1	few	TRBV14	TRBJ2-1	CASSHEGQGAYNEQFF	TGTGCCAGCAGCCATGAGGGACAGGGAGCCTACAATGAGCAGTTCTTC
TRBD1	.	TRBV7-9	TRBJ2-2	CASSPAGTGATGELFF	TGTGCCAGCAGCCCAGCCGGGACAGGGGCCACCGGGGAGCTGTTTTTT
.	.	TRBV25-1	TRBJ2-1	CASSELPTGTNEQFF	TGTGCCAGCAGTGAACTGCCTACAGGGACCAATGAGCAGTTCTTC
.	.	TRBV4-3	TRBJ2-7	CASSQRRSSYEQYF	TGCGCCAGCAGCCAAAGGCGGAGCTCCTACGAGCAGTACTTC
.	few	TRBV18	TRBJ1-4	CASSPGTGNEKLFF	TGTGCCAGCTCGCCCGGGACGGGGAATGAAAAACTGTTTTTT
.	few	TRBV6-1	TRBJ1-1	CASSEEWGNTEAFF	TGTGCCAGCAGTGAAGAGTGGGGGAACACTGAAGCTTTCTTT
.	few	TRBV5-4	TRBJ1-6	CASSSTPLHF	TGTGCCAGCAGCTCAACACCCCTCCACTTT
TRBD1	.	TRBV28	TRBJ2-1	CASSLARDRSGEQFF	TGTGCCAGCAGTTTAGCTCGGGACAGGTCGGGCGAGCAGTTCTTC
.	.	TRBV25-1	TRBJ2-7	CASSEYGGHEQYF	TGTGCCAGCAGTGAATATGGGGGGCACGAGCAGTACTTC
TRBD2	.	TRBV11-1	TRBJ2-1	CASSLGLVNEQFF	TGTGCCAGCAGCTTGGGACTAGTCAATGAGCAGTTCTTC
.	.	TRBV10-3	TRBJ1-4	CAIGAGINEKLFF	TGTGCCATCGGGGCAGGGATAAATGAAAAACTGTTTTTT
.	.	TRBV2	TRBJ2-7	CASSPGGSYEQYF	TGTGCCAGCAGCCCCGGGGGTTCCTACGAGCAGTACTTC
TRBD2	.	TRBV30	TRBJ2-2	CAWSKLAGVNTGELFF	TGTGCCTGGAGTAAACTAGCGGGAGTCAACACCGGGGAGCTGTTTTTT
TRBD2	few	TRBV9	TRBJ2-2	CASSPRVAGSNTGELFF	TGTGCCAGCAGCCCCCGGGTAGCGGGGTCGAACACCGGGGAGCTGTTTTTT
.	few	TRBV7-2	TRBJ2-1	CASSLDSGDYNEQFF	TGTGCCAGCAGCCTAGACAGTGGGGACTACAATGAGCAGTTCTTC
TRBD1	few	TRBV29-1	TRBJ2-7	CSVETGASYEQYF	TGCAGCGTTGAGACAGGGGCTTCCTACGAGCAGTACTTC
TRBD2	few	TRBV14	TRBJ2-2	CASSLAGTKPTGELFF	TGTGCCAGCAGCCTAGCCGGGACTAAACCGACCGGGGAGCTGTTTTTT
TRBD1	.	TRBV14	TRBJ1-3	CASSRQGVRSGNTIYF	TGTGCCAGCAGCCGACAGGGAGTAAGATCTGGAAACACCATATATTTT
.	.	TRBV6-1	TRBJ2-5	CASSVRGVETQYF	TGTGCCAGCAGTGTCAGGGGAGTAGAGACCCAGTACTTC
TRBD2	few	TRBV11-2	TRBJ2-1	CASSLKRREHYYNEQFF	TGTGCCAGCAGCTTAAAGCGGCGGGAGCACTACTACAATGAGCAGTTCTTC
.	few	TRBV10-3	TRBJ2-3	CAISERLVSTDTQYF	TGTGCCATCAGTGAAAGACTGGTGAGCACAGATACGCAGTATTTT
.	few	TRBV7-2	TRBJ1-3	CASSPGPGFRDTIYF	TGTGCCAGCAGCCCCGGACCAGGGTTTCGCGACACCATATATTTT
.	few	TRBV4-3	TRBJ1-1	CASSQERPGGGTEAFF	TGCGCCAGCAGCCAAGAAAGGCCCGGGGGAGGCACTGAAGCTTTCTTT
.	few	TRBV6-4	TRBJ2-1	CASSDWKSNEQFF	TGTGCCAGCAGTGACTGGAAGTCCAATGAGCAGTTCTTC
.	few	TRBV7-2	TRBJ2-1	CASSLRPGTYNEQFF	TGTGCCAGCAGCTTAAGGCCCGGGACTTACAATGAGCAGTTCTTC
.	few	TRBV28	TRBJ2-3	CASRLATDTQYF	TGTGCCAGCAGACTAGCCACAGATACGCAGTATTTT
.	.	TRBV7-2	TRBJ2-1	CASRYRSSYNEQFF	TGTGCCAGCAGGTACAGGAGCTCCTACAATGAGCAGTTCTTC
.	.	TRBV5-1	TRBJ2-3	CASSLFVFGTDTQYF	TGCGCCAGCAGCTTATTTGTCTTTGGCACAGATACGCAGTATTTT
TRBD2	.	TRBV19	TRBJ2-1	CASSRSGTSAYNEQFF	TGTGCCAGTAGCCGATCCGGGACTAGCGCCTACAATGAGCAGTTCTTC
TRBD2	few	TRBV30	TRBJ2-1	CAWSVNLAGVQFF	TGTGCCTGGAGCGTTAACCTAGCGGGAGTGCAGTTCTTC
TRBD1	.	TRBV25-1	TRBJ1-2	CASSDLGTGGEHLRGYTF	TGTGCCAGCAGTGATCTCGGGACAGGGGGCGAACACCTCCGGGGCTACACCTTC
.	few	TRBV30	TRBJ1-5	CAWSGDLNQPQHF	TGTGCCTGGAGCGGGGACCTGAATCAGCCCCAGCATTTT
.	few	TRBV27	TRBJ2-7	CASSNRDTQQYF	TGTGCCAGCAGCAACCGGGACACCCAGCAGTACTTC
.	few	TRBV7-2	TRBJ1-1	CASSPSRGAVTEAFF	TGTGCCAGCAGCCCCAGCCGGGGGGCGGTCACTGAAGCTTTCTTT
.	.	TRBV28	TRBJ2-2	CASSPPHSRELFF	TGTGCCAGCAGCCCACCACATTCGCGGGAGCTGTTTTTT
.	.	TRBV7-9	TRBJ1-4	CASSPRFSTNEKLFF	TGTGCCAGCAGCCCTAGATTTTCAACTAATGAAAAACTGTTTTTT
.	.	TRBV9	TRBJ2-2	CASSVVTGELFF	TGTGCCAGCAGCGTAGTCACCGGGGAGCTGTTTTTT
.	few	TRBV28	TRBJ2-1	CASSLLGLEQFF	TGTGCCAGCAGTTTACTCGGGCTTGAGCAGTTCTTC
.	.	TRBV9	TRBJ1-1	CASSGPLRGRNLEAFF	TGTGCCAGCAGCGGCCCACTACGAGGACGGAACCTTGAAGCTTTCTTT
TRBD2	few	TRBV13	TRBJ2-1	CASSWGLAGGNNEQFF	TGTGCCAGCAGCTGGGGACTAGCGGGAGGCAACAATGAGCAGTTCTTC